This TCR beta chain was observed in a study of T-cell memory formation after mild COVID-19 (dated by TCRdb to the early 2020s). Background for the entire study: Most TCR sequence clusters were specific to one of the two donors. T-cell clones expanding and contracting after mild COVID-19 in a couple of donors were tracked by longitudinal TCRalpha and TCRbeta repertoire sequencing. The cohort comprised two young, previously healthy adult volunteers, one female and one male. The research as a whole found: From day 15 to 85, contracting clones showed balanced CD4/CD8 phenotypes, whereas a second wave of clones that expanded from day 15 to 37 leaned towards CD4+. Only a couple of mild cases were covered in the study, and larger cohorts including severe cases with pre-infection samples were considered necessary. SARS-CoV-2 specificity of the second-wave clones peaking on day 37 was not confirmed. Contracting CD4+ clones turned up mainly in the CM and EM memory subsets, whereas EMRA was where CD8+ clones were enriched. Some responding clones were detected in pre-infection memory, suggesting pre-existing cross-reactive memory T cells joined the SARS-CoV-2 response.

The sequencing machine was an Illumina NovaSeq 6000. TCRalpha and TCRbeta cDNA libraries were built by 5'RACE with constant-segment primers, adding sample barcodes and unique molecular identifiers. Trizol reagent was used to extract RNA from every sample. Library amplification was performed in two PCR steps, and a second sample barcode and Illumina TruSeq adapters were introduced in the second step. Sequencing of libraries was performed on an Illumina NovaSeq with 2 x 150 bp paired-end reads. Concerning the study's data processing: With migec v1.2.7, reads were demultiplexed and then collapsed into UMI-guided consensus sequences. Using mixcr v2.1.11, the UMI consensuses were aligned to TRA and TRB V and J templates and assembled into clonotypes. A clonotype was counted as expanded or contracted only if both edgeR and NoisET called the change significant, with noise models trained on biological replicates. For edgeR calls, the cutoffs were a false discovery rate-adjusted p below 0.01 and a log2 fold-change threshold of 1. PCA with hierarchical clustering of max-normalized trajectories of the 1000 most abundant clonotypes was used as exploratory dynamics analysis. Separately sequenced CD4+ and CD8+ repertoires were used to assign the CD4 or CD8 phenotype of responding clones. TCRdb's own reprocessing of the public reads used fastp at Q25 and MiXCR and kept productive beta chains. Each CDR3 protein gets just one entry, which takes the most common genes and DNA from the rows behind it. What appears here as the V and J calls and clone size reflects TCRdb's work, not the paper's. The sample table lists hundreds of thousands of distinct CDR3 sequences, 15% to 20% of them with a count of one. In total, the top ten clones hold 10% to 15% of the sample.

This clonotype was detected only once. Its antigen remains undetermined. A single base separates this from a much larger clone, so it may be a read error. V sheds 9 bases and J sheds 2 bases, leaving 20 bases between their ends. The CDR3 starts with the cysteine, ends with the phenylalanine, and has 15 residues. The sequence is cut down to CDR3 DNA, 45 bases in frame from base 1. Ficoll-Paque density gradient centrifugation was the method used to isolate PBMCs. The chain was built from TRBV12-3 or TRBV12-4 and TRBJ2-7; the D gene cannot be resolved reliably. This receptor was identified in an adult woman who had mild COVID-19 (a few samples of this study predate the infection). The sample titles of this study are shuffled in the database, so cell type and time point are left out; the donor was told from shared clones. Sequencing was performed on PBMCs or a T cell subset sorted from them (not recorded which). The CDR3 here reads CARVLSSSPTYEQYF. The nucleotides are TGTGCCAGAGTATTGTCGAGCAGCCCGACCTACGAGCAGTACTTC.